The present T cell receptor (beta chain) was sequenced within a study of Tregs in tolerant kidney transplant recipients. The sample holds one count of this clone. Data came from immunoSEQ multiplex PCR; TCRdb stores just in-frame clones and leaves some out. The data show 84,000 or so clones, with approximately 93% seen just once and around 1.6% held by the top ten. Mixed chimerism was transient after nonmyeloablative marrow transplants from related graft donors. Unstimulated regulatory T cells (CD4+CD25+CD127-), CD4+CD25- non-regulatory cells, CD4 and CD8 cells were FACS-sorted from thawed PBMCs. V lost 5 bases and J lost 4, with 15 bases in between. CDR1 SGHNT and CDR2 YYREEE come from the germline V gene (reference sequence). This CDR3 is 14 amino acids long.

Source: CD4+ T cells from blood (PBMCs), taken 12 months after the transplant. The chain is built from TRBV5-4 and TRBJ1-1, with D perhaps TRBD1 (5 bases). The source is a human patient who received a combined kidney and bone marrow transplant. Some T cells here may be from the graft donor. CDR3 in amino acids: CASRHDQGGTEAFF. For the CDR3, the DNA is TGTGCCAGCAGACACGACCAGGGAGGCACTGAAGCTTTCTTT.